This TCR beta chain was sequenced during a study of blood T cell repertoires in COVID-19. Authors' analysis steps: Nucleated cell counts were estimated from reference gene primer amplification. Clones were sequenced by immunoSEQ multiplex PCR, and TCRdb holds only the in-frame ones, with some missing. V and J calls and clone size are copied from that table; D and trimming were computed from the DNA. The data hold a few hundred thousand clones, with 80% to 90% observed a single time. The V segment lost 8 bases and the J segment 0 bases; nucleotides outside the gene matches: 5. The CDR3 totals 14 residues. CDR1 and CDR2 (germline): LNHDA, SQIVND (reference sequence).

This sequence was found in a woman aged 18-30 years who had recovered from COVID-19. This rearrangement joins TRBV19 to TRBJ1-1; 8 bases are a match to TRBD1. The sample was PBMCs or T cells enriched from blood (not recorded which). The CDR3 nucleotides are TGTGCCAGTGGTCCGGACAGGGTGAACACTGAAGCTTTCTTT. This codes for CASGPDRVNTEAFF. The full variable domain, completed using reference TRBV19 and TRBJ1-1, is DGGITQSPKYLFRKEGQNVTLSCEQNLNHDAMYWYRQDPGQGLRLIYYSQIVNDFQKGDIAEGYSVSREKKESFPLTVTSAQKNPTAFYLCASGPDRVNTEAFFGQGTRLTVV.